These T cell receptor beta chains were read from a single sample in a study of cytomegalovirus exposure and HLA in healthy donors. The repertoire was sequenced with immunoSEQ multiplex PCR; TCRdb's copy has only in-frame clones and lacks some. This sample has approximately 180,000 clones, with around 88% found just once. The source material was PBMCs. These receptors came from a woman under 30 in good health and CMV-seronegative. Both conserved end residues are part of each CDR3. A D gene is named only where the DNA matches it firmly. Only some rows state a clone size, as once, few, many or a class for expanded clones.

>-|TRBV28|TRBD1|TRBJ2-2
TGTGCCAGCAGTTTAAGGGGGCGGGTGTTTTTT
CASSLRGRVFF
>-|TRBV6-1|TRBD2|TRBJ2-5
TGTGCCAGCAGTGAGACCGGGACTAGCGTCCAAGAGACCCAGTACTTC
CASSETGTSVQETQYF
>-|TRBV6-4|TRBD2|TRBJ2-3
TGTGCCAGCAGTGACACTAGCGGGGGGGCAGATACGCAGTATTTT
CASSDTSGGADTQYF
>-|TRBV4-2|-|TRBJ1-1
TGTGCCAGCAGCCACCAAGACAGGCTAAATGAAGCTTTCTTT
CASSHQDRLNEAFF
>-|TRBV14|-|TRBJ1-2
TGTGCCAGCAGCCTCTCGAGACAAAATGGCTACACCTTC
CASSLSRQNGYTF
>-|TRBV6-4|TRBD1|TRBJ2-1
TGTGCCAGACCGGGACAGCTTCCCAGCTCCTACAATGAGCAGTTCTTC
CARPGQLPSSYNEQFF
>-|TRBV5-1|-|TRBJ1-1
TGCGCCAGCAGCTTGGCCTCAATGAGCACTGAAGCTTTCTTT
CASSLASMSTEAFF
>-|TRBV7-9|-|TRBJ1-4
TGTGCCAGCAGCTTACCACGAGATAATGAAAAACTGTTTTTT
CASSLPRDNEKLFF
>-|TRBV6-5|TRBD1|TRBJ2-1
TGTGCCAGCAGTTACTCGGGACAGGGCGGCAATGAGCAGTTCTTC
CASSYSGQGGNEQFF
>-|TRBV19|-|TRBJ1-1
TGTGCCAGTAGTATAGAAGACGGAGGGTGGACTGAAGCTTTCTTT
CASSIEDGGWTEAFF
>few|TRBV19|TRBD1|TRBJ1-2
TGTGCCAGTAGCGCAACAGGGGTAGGGGGCTACACCTTC
CASSATGVGGYTF
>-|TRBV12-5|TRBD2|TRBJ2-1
TGTGCTAGTGGGACCTGGGCGGGAGAATTGATCCCCAATGAGCAGTTCTTC
CASGTWAGELIPNEQFF
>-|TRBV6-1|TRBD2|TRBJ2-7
TGTGCCAGCAGTGAAGGTAGCGGGGGTACCTACGAGCAGTACTTC
CASSEGSGGTYEQYF
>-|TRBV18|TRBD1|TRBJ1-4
TGTGCCAGCTCACCTACTGGACAGGGTCTTAATGAAAAACTGTTTTTT
CASSPTGQGLNEKLFF
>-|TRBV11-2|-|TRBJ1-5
TGTGCCAGCAGCTTAGGGCTCAGGGGCAAAACCTATCAGCCCCAGCATTTT
CASSLGLRGKTYQPQHF
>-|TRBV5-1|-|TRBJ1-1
TGCGCCAGCAGCTTGGTGGTGGGGGCTGGAACTGAAGCTTTCTTT
CASSLVVGAGTEAFF
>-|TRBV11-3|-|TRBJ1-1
TGTGCCAGCAGCTTAGAGACAGGAGAAGCTTTCTTT
CASSLETGEAFF
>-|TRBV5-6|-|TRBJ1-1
TGTGCCAGCAGCTTGCGGGTTGGGAACACTGAAGCTTTCTTT
CASSLRVGNTEAFF
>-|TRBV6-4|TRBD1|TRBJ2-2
TGTGCCAGCAGTGACTCGGCGACAGGGGCCGGGGAGCTGTTTTTT
CASSDSATGAGELFF
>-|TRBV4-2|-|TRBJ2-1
TGTGCCAGCAGTGAGGACTACACCCCCTACAATGAGCAGTTCTTC
CASSEDYTPYNEQFF
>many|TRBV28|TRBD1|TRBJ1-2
TGTGCCAGCAGCACCGGGACAGGCGTCTATGGCTACACCTTC
CASSTGTGVYGYTF
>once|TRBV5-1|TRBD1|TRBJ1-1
TGCGCCAGCGACTACGGGACAGGCGGAACTGAAGCTTTCTTT
CASDYGTGGTEAFF
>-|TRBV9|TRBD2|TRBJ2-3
TGTGCCAGCAGCGGAGGGACTAGCTTCGATACGCAGTATTTT
CASSGGTSFDTQYF
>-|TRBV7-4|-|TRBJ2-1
TGTGCCAGCAGCTTAGTAGTGGGACATGGCTCCTACAATGAGCAGTTCTTC
CASSLVVGHGSYNEQFF
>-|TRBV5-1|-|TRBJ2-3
TGCGCCAGCAGCTTGGGTGTTACAGGGATCAACACAGATACGCAGTATTTT
CASSLGVTGINTDTQYF
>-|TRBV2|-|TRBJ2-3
TGTGCCAGCAGACCGATTAGCCTCACAGATACGCAGTATTTT
CASRPISLTDTQYF